The following is a TCR beta chain sequence with its context. The repertoire was sequenced with immunoSEQ multiplex PCR; TCRdb's copy has only in-frame clones and lacks some. Of about 300,000 clones listed, about nine tenths were seen once; the top ten hold about 4.2%. Germline values: CDR1 KGHSH, CDR2 LQKENI. This CDR3 contains 15 residues. V was shortened by 3 bases and J by 4 bases, with 15 bases between the two germline ends. Participants had their cohort set by participant-reported clinical history. Recovery among Cohort 3 donors was established by two negative PCRs, clearance, or symptom resolution. The sample is drawn from a study of blood T cell repertoires in COVID-19.

The rearrangement uses TRBV18 and TRBJ1-1; D possibly corresponds to TRBD1 (6 bases). Sequencing was performed on PBMCs or T cells enriched from blood (not recorded which). The sequence was obtained from a man in his thirties or forties who had recovered from COVID-19. Here the CDR3 DNA reads TGTGCCAGCTCACCCCTTGCAGGGGCGGGCACTGAAGCTTTCTTT. It translates to CASSPLAGAGTEAFF.